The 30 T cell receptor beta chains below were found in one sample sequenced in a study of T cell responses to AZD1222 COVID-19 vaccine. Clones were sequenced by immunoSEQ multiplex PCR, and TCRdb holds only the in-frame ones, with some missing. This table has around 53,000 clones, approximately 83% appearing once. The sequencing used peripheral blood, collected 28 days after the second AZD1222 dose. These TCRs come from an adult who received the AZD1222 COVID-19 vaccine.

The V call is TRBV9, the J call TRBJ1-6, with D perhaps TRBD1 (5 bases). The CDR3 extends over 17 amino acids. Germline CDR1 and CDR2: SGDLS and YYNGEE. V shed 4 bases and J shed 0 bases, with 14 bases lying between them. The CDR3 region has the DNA TGTGCCAGCAGCATCAGAGGGGACTTCTCCTATAATTCACCCCTCCACTTT. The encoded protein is CASSIRGDFSYNSPLHF. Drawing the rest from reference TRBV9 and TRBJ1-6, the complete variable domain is DSGVTQTPKHLITATGQRVTLRCSPRSGDLSVYWYQQSLDQGLQFLIQYYNGEERAKGNILERFSAQQFPDLHSELNLSSLELGDSALYFCASSIRGDFSYNSPLHFGNGTRLTVT.

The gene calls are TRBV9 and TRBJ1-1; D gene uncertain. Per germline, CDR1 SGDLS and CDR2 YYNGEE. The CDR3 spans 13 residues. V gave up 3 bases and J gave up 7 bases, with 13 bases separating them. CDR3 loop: CASSGGPNFEAFF. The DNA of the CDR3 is TGTGCCAGCAGCGGAGGCCCTAACTTTGAAGCTTTCTTT.

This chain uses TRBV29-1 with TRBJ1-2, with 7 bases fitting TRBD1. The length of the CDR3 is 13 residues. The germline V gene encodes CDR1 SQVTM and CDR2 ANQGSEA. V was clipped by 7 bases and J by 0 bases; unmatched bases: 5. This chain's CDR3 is CSAGGGSNYGYTF. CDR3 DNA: TGCAGCGCAGGGGGGGGATCTAACTATGGCTACACCTTC.

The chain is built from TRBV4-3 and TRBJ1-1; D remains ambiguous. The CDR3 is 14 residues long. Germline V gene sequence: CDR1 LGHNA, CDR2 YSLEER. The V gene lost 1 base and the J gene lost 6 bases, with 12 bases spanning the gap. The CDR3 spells CASSQGVSTPEAFF. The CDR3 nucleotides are TGCGCCAGCAGCCAAGGGGTTAGCACCCCTGAAGCTTTCTTT.

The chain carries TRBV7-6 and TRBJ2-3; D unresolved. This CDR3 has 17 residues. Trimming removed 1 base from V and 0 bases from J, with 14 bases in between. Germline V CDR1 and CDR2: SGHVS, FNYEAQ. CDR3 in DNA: TGTGCCAGCAGCTTAGTCGGCGGAGCCTTTAGCACAGATACGCAGTATTTT. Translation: CASSLVGGAFSTDTQYF.

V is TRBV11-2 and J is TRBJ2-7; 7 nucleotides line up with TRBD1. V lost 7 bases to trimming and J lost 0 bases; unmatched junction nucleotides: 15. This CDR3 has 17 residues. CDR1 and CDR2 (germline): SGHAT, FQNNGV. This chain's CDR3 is CASTTRKGAPSSYEQYF. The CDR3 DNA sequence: TGTGCCAGCACCACCCGGAAGGGGGCTCCGAGCTCCTACGAGCAGTACTTC. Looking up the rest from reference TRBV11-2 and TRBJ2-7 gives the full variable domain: EAGVAQSPRYKIIEKRQSVAFWCNPISGHATLYWYQQILGQGPKLLIQFQNNGVVDDSQLPKDRFSAERLKGVDSTLKIQPAKLEDSAVYLCASTTRKGAPSSYEQYFGPGTRLTVT.

Here the CDR3 DNA reads TGTGCCAGCAGCTCATGGACAGAGAATTCACCCCTCCACTTT. This sequence encodes CASSSWTENSPLHF. This chain uses TRBV11-3 with TRBJ1-6, with D perhaps TRBD1 (6 bases). Germline V CDR1 and CDR2: SGHNT, YENEEA. The CDR3 is made up of 14 amino acids. V lost 4 bases and J 7 bases, leaving 11 bases between the germline ends.

The CDR3 loop is CASSSTGVNQPQHF. DNA for the CDR3: TGTGCCAGCAGTTCGACAGGGGTCAATCAGCCCCAGCATTTT. The chain is built from TRBV28 and TRBJ1-5; 8 positions agree with TRBD1. This CDR3 has 14 residues. From germline, CDR1 is MDHEN and CDR2 SYDVKM. V shed 4 bases, J shed 3 bases, and the junction held 2 bases outside the gene matches. The full variable domain, in which reference TRBV28 and TRBJ1-5 provide the parts outside the CDR3, is DVKVTQSSRYLVKRTGEKVFLECVQDMDHENMFWYRQDPGLGLRLIYFSYDVKMKEKGDIPEGYSVSREKKERFSLILESASTNQTSMYLCASSSTGVNQPQHFGDGTRLSIL.

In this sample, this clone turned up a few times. The CDR3 protein is CATSFPGGLREKLFF. The CDR3 nucleotides are TGTGCCACCAGCTTTCCCGGGGGGCTCAGGGAAAAACTGTTTTTT. The J gene is TRBJ1-4, the V gene TRBV15; D may be TRBD1 (6 bases). Germline V gene sequence: CDR1 LNHNV, CDR2 YYDKDF (reference sequence). CDR3 size: 15 residues. Trimming shortened V by 5 bases and J by 8 bases, and 18 bases separated the two germline ends.

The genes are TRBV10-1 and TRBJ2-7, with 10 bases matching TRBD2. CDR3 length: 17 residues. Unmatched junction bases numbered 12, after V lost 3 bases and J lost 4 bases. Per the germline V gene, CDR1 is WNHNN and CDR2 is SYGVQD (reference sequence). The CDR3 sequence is CASSEGLAGDLMYEQYF. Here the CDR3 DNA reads TGCGCCAGCAGTGAAGGCCTAGCGGGAGATTTAATGTACGAGCAGTACTTC.

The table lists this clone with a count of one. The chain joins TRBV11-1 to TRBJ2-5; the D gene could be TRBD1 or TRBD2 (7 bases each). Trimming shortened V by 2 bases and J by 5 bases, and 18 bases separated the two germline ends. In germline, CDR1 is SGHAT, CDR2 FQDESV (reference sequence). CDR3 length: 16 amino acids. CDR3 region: CASSLIHGQGGETQYF. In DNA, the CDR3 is TGTGCCAGCAGCTTAATTCACGGCCAGGGGGGGGAGACCCAGTACTTC.

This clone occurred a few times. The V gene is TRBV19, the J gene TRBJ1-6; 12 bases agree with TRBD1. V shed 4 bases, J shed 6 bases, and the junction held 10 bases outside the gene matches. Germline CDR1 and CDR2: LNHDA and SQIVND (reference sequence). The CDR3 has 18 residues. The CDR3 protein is CASSTGTGGRFGNSPLHF. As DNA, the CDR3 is TGTGCCAGTAGTACCGGGACAGGGGGCCGTTTTGGTAATTCACCCCTCCACTTT.

CDR3 sequence reads: CSVVRTDEAFF. Written as DNA, the CDR3 is TGCAGCGTTGTAAGGACAGATGAAGCTTTCTTT. The chain employs TRBV29-1 and TRBJ1-1; tentatively, D is TRBD1 (6 bases). Germline V gives CDR1 SQVTM, CDR2 ANQGSEA. CDR3 length equals 11 residues. V lost 4 bases to trimming and J lost 7 bases, with 10 bases between them. Full variable domain (outside the CDR3, taken from reference TRBV29-1 and TRBJ1-1): SAVISQKPSRDICQRGTSLTIQCQVDSQVTMMFWYRQQPGQSLTLIATANQGSEATYESGFVIDKFPISRPNLTFSTLTVSNMSPEDSSIYLCSVVRTDEAFFGQGTRLTVV.

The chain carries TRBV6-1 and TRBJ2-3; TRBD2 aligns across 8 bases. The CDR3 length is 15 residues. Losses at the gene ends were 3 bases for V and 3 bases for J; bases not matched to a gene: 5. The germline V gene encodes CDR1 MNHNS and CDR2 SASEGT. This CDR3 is CASSDGSGITDTQYF. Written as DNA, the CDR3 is TGTGCCAGCAGTGACGGTAGCGGGATTACAGATACGCAGTATTTT.

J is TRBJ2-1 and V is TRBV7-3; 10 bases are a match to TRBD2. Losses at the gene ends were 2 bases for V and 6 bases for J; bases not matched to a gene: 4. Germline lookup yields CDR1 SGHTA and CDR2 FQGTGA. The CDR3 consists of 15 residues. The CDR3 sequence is CASSLLAGAGNEQFF. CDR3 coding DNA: TGTGCCAGCAGCTTACTAGCGGGAGCTGGCAATGAGCAGTTCTTC. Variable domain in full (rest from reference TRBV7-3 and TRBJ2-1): GAGVSQTPSNKVTEKGKYVELRCDPISGHTALYWYRQSLGQGPEFLIYFQGTGAADDSGLPNDRFFAVRPEGSVSTLKIQRTERGDSAVYLCASSLLAGAGNEQFFGPGTRLTVL.

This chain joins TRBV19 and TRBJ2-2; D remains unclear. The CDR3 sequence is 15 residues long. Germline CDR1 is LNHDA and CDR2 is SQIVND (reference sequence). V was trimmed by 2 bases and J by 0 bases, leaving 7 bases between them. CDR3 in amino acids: CASSIHSPNTGELFF. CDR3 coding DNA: TGTGCCAGTAGTATACATTCCCCGAACACCGGGGAGCTGTTTTTT.

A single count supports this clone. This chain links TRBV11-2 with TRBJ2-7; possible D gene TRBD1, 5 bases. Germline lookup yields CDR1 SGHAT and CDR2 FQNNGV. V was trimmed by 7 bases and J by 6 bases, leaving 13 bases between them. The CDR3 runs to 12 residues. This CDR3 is CASKGRGLEQYF. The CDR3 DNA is TGTGCCAGCAAAGGAAGGGGCCTCGAGCAGTACTTC.

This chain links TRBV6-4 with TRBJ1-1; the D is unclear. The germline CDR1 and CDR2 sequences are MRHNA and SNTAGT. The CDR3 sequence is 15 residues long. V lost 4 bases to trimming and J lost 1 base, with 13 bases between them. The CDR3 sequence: CASSAGGGKNTEAFF. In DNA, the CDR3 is TGTGCCAGCAGTGCCGGCGGAGGGAAGAACACTGAAGCTTTCTTT.

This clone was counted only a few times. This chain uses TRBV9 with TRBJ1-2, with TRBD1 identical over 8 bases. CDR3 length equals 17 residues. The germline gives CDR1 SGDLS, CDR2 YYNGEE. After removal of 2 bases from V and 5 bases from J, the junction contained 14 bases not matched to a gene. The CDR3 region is CASSVWTGMRGLYGYTF. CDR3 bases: TGTGCCAGCAGCGTTTGGACAGGGATGAGGGGCCTATATGGCTACACCTTC.

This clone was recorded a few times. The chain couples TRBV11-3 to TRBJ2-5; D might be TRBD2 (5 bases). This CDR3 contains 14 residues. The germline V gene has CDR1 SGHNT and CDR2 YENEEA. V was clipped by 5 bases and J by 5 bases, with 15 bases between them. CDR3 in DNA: TGTGCCAGCAGCCGGGATCGTAGTCGGGAGACCCAGTACTTC. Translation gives CASSRDRSRETQYF.

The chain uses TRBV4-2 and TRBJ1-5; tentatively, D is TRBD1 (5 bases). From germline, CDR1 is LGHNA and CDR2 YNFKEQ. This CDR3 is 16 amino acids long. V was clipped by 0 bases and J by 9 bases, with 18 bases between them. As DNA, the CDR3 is TGTGCCAGCAGCCAAGATGTACAGGCCCTTGGGCGGCCCCAGCATTTT. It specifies CASSQDVQALGRPQHF.

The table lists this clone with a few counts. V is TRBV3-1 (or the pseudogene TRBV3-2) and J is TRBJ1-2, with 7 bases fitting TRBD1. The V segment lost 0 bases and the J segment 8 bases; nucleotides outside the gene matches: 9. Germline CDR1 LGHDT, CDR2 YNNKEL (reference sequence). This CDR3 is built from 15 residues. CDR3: CASSQDRQGGFGYTF. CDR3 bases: TGTGCCAGCAGCCAAGATAGGCAGGGGGGATTCGGCTACACCTTC.

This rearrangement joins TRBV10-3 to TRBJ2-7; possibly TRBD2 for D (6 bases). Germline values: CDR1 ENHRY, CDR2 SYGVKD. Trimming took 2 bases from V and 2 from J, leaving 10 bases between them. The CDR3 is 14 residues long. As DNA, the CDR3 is TGTGCCATCAGTGAGCCCGGGAGAGCCTACGAGCAGTACTTC. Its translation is CAISEPGRAYEQYF.

CDR3 amino acids: CAWKVGPSGNTIYF. The CDR3 DNA reads as TGTGCCTGGAAAGTCGGACCCTCTGGAAACACCATATATTTT. V usage is TRBV30 and J usage is TRBJ1-3; D not certain. CDR3 length: 14 residues. With 4 bases removed from V and 0 bases from J, the gap between germline ends came to 10 bases. CDR1 GTSNPN and CDR2 SVGIG come from the germline V gene (reference sequence).

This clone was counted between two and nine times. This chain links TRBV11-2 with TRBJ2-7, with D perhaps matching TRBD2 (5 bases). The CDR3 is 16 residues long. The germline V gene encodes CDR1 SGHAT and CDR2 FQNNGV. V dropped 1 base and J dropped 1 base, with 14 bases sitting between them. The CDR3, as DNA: TGTGCCAGCAGCTTAGCGGGTCTAGCAGTTTCCTACGAGCAGTACTTC. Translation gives CASSLAGLAVSYEQYF.

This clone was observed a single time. The CDR3 loop reads CAQTKRMGDGTDTQYF. The CDR3 nucleotides are TGTGCCCAAACCAAACGGATGGGTGATGGAACAGATACGCAGTATTTT. This sequence joins TRBV30 and TRBJ2-3, with unresolved D. Germline V CDR1 and CDR2: GTSNPN, SVGIG (reference sequence). This CDR3 has 16 amino acids. With 8 bases removed from V and 3 bases from J, the gap between germline ends came to 24 bases.

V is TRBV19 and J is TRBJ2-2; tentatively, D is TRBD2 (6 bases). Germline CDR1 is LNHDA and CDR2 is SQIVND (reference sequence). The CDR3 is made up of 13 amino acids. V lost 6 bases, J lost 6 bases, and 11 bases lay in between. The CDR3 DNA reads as TGTGCCAGTAGCGGGAGCCCGGCCGGGGAGCTGTTTTTT. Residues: CASSGSPAGELFF.

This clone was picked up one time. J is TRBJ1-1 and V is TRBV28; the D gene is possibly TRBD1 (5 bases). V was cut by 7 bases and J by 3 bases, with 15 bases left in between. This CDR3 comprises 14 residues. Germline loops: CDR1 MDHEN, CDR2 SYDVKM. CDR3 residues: CASKMVSGDTEAFF. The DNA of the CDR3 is TGTGCCAGCAAAATGGTATCGGGGGACACTGAAGCTTTCTTT. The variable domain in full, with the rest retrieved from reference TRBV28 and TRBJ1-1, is DVKVTQSSRYLVKRTGEKVFLECVQDMDHENMFWYRQDPGLGLRLIYFSYDVKMKEKGDIPEGYSVSREKKERFSLILESASTNQTSMYLCASKMVSGDTEAFFGQGTRLTVV.

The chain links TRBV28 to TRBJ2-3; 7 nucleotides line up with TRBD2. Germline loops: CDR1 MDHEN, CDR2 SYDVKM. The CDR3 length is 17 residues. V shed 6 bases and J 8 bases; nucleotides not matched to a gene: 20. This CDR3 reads CASSTTPGGRDGRTQYF. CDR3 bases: TGTGCCAGCAGCACCACCCCGGGAGGACGGGACGGCCGTACGCAGTATTTT.

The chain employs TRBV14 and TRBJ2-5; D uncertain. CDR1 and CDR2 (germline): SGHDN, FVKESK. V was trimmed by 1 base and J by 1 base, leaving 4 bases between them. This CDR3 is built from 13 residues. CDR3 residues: CASSQAPQETQYF. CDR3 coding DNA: TGTGCCAGCAGCCAAGCCCCCCAAGAGACCCAGTACTTC.